This paragraph reports one T cell receptor beta chain. Its antigen remains unknown. J was trimmed by 2 bases and V by 6 bases; bases with no gene match: 10. CDR1 SEHNR and CDR2 FQNEAQ come from the germline V gene (reference sequence). The CDR3 length is 15 residues. These data are taken from a study of T cells after yellow fever vaccination. Study results and limitations: Faster peaking, at day 5 versus 15, marked a secondary response that was weaker.

TCRdb re-called the 5' RACE reads through MiXCR, storing one row per CDR3 protein. The data hold about 360,000 distinct CDR3 sequences, with about 6.2% observed a single time. This TCR was sampled from a man under 40 who received the YFV17D yellow fever vaccine. The J gene is TRBJ2-7, the V gene TRBV7-9; TRBD1 aligns across 7 bases. This specimen was PBMCs, taken 5 days after the yellow fever booster vaccination. CDR3 amino acids: CASSLDRGRPYEQYF. The DNA of the CDR3 is TGTGCCAGCAGTTTGGATAGGGGGCGCCCCTACGAGCAGTACTTC.